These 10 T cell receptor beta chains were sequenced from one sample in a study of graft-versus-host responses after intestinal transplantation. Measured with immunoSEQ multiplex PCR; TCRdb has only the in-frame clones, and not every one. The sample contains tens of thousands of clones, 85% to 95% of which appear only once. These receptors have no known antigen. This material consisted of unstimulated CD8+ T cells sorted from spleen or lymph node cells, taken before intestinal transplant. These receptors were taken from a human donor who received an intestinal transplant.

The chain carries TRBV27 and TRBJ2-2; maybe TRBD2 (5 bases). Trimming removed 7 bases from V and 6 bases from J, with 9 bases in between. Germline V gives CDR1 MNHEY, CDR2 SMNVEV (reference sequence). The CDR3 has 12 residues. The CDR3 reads CASNRGSGELFF. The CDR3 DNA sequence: TGTGCCAGCAATCGGGGATCCGGGGAGCTGTTTTTT.

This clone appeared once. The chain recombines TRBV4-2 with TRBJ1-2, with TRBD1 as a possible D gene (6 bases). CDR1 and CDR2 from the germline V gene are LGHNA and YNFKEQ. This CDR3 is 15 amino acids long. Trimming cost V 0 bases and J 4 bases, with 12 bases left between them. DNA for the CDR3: TGTGCCAGCAGCCAAGATGAGACAGGACTCTATGGCTACACCTTC. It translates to CASSQDETGLYGYTF.

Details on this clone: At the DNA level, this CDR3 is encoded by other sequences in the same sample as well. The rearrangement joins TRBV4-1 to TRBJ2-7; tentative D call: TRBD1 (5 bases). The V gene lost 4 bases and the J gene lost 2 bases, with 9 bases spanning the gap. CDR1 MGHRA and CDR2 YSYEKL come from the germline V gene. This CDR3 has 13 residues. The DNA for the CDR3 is TGCGCCAGCAGCCTCGACAGAACCTACGAGCAGTACTTC. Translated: CASSLDRTYEQYF.

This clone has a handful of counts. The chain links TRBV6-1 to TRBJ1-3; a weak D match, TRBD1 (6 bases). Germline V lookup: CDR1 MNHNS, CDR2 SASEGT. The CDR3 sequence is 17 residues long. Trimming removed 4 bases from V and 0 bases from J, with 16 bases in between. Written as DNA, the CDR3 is TGTGCCAGCAGTGGAACGGGACACCCAAGCTCTGGAAACACCATATATTTT. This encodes CASSGTGHPSSGNTIYF.

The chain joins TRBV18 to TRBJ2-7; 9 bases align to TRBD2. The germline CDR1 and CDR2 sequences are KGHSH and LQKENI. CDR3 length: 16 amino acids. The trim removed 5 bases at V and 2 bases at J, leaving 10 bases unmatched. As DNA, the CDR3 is TGTGCCAGCTCATTGGCGGGAGGGGAGGCCACCTACGAGCAGTACTTC. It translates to CASSLAGGEATYEQYF.

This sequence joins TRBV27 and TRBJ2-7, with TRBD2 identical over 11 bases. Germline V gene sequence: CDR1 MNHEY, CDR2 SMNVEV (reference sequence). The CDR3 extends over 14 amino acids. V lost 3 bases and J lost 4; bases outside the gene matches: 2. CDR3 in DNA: TGTGCCAGCAGTTTCGCTAGCGGGAGGTACGAGCAGTACTTC. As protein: CASSFASGRYEQYF.

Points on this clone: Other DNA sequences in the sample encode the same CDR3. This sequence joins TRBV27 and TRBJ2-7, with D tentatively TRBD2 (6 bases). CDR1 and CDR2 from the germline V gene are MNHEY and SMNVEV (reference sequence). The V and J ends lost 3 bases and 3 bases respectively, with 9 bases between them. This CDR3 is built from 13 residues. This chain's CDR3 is CASSFQGGYEQYF. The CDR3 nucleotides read TGTGCCAGCAGTTTCCAGGGAGGCTACGAGCAGTACTTC.

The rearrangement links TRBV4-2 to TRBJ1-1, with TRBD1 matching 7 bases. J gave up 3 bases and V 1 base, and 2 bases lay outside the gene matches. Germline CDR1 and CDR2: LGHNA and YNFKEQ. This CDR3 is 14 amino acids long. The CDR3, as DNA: TGTGCCAGCAGCCAAGGACAGGGACACACTGAAGCTTTCTTT. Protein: CASSQGQGHTEAFF.

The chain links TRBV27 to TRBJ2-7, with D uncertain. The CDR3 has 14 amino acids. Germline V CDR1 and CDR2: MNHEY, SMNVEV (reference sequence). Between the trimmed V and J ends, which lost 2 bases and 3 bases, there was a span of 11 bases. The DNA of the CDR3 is TGTGCCAGCAGTTTAATTCCATCGGGCTACGAGCAGTACTTC. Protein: CASSLIPSGYEQYF.

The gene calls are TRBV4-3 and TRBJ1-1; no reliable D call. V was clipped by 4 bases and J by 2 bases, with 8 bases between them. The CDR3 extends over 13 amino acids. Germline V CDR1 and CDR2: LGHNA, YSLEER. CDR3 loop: CASSPDINTEAFF. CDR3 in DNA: TGCGCCAGCAGCCCCGACATTAACACTGAAGCTTTCTTT.